This TCR beta chain derives from a study of blood T cell repertoires in COVID-19. The CDR3 is 16 amino acids. Germline V lookup: CDR1 KGHSH, CDR2 LQKENI. V lost 6 bases and J 0 bases, leaving 17 bases between the germline ends. In the authors' methods: Reference gene primer amplification gave nucleated cell count estimates. The protocol was immunoSEQ multiplex PCR, while the TCRdb copy is restricted to in-frame clones and leaves out a portion. The D gene and trimming were derived from the DNA, and the V and J assignments and clone size from that table. The table includes some 200,000 clones, 80% to 90% detected once. Categorization into cohorts depended on clinical history that participants reported.

The V gene is TRBV18, the J gene TRBJ1-2; D possibly corresponds to TRBD1 (6 bases). The receptor was derived from a man in his forties who had recovered from COVID-19. Sequenced sample: PBMCs or T cells enriched from blood (not recorded which). CDR3 region: CASSHNSQGTNYGYTF. The CDR3 coding sequence is TGTGCCAGCTCCCACAACTCACAGGGAACTAACTATGGCTACACCTTC.